This T cell receptor (beta chain) was found in a study of T cells after posttransplantation cyclophosphamide. The table came from immunoSEQ multiplex PCR; TCRdb's copy has only in-frame clones and leaves some out. The table lists roughly 2,000 clones, with no singletons. A marrow graft followed busulfan-fludarabine conditioning, with cyclophosphamide on days +3 and +4. V was trimmed by 7 bases and J by 0 bases, leaving 13 bases between them. The CDR3 is 14 amino acids. Germline CDR1 is SQVTM and CDR2 is ANQGSEA. Study conclusions and caveats: After PTCy, TRB diversity resembled that of CNI/methotrexate controls. Later post-transplant blood repertoires were often dominated by donor CD8+ memory clones.

This clone was detected many times. Its antigen remains unknown. This chain uses TRBV29-1 with TRBJ1-3, with D possibly TRBD1 on 6 matching bases. This sequence originates from a female patient in her 60s who received an allogeneic stem cell transplant from an unrelated donor, was CMV-positive, and had acute GVHD only. Some T cells may be the graft donor's. Sequenced material: PBMCs, taken after an allogeneic stem cell transplant with post-transplant cyclophosphamide. CDR3 loop: CSGAGATSGNTIYF. CDR3 nucleotide sequence: TGCAGCGGCGCAGGGGCTACCTCTGGAAACACCATATATTTT.